This T cell receptor beta chain was sequenced for a study of shared clonotypes between healthy human individuals. The assay ran at deep level. The data were produced by immunoSEQ multiplex PCR, yet TCRdb's version contains in-frame clones alone and is incomplete. The sample records about 530,000 clones, roughly 85% being singletons. Regarding the study as a whole: Measured sharing among donors was expected to vary with sequencing depth.

The CDR3 is made up of 12 amino acids. V was shortened by 5 bases and J by 4 bases, with 9 bases between the two germline ends. Germline lookup yields CDR1 LNHDA and CDR2 SQIVND (reference sequence). Comment on this clone: What it binds is unknown.

Sequencing input: PBMCs. The source is a woman between 40 and 50 years old in good health. Some clones in this sample may be carry-over from other donors' samples. J is TRBJ2-7 and V is TRBV19; unclear D gene. The CDR3 DNA follows: TGTGCCAGTAGTCGAGGCCGTTACGAGCAGTACTTC. Its translation: CASSRGRYEQYF.